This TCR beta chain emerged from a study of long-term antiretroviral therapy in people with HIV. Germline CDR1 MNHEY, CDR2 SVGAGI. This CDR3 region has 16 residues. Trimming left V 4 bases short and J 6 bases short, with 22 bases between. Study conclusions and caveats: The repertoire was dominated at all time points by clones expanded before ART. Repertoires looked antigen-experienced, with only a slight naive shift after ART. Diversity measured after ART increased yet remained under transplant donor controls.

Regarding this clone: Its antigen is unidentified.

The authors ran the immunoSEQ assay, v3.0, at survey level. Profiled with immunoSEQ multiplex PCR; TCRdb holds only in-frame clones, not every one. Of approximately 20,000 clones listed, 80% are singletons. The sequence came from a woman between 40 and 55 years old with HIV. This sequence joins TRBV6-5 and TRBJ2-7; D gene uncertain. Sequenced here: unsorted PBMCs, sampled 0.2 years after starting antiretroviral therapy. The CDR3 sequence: CASSSSSRALLSEQYF. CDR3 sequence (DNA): TGTGCCAGCAGTTCCTCTTCCCGGGCACTCTTATCCGAGCAGTACTTC.